These 29 T cell receptor beta chains came from one sample sequenced in a study of T cell changes during pregnancy in multiple sclerosis (dated by TCRdb to about 2019). The library was made by the immunoSEQ multiplex PCR assay. TCRdb obtained this table from immuneACCESS and retained in-frame rearrangements with V and J assigned. These tables miss some clones; where compared with another copy, unresolved V genes account for less than half of the shortfall, and the remainder is unexplained. The sample has about 49,000 clones on record, 85% to 95% of them singletons. The ten largest clones take up 5% to 7% of the sample. The sequencing used CD8+ T cells from peripheral blood mononuclear cells, collected in the first trimester of pregnancy. The receptor set was obtained from a female donor with multiple sclerosis, enrolled in a pregnancy study.

The rearrangement joins TRBV10-2 to TRBJ2-1; D may be TRBD2 (6 bases). V was cut by 9 bases and J by 3 bases, with 12 bases left in between. CDR3 length: 13 amino acids. Germline V CDR1 and CDR2: WSHSY, SAAADI. In DNA form, the CDR3 reads TGCGCCAGTAACCCGGGACTCTACAATGAGCAGTTCTTC. Translating it yields CASNPGLYNEQFF.

The rearrangement links TRBV2 to TRBJ2-1, with D perhaps matching TRBD1 (6 bases). The V and J ends lost 6 bases and 0 bases respectively, with 9 bases between them. The CDR3 is 14 residues long. The germline V gene has CDR1 SNHLY and CDR2 FYNNEI. The CDR3 loop is CASSIGGSYNEQFF. The CDR3 DNA reads as TGTGCCAGCAGCATAGGGGGCTCCTACAATGAGCAGTTCTTC.

The chain employs TRBV30 and TRBJ1-2, with 7 bases fitting TRBD1. This CDR3 is built from 14 residues. Germline V gives CDR1 GTSNPN, CDR2 SVGIG (reference sequence). V lost 1 base, J lost 7 bases, and 9 bases stayed unmatched. CDR3 bases: TGTGCCTGGAGTGAGTTTAAGGGGGCGCCTGGCTACACCTTC. Translating it yields CAWSEFKGAPGYTF.

J is TRBJ2-1 and V is TRBV29-1; tentative D call: TRBD2 (5 bases). CDR1 and CDR2 from the germline V gene are SQVTM and ANQGSEA. The CDR3 has 11 residues. Between the trimmed V and J ends, which lost 1 base and 8 bases, there was a span of 6 bases. The CDR3 here is CSVEGRDEQFF. DNA for the CDR3: TGCAGCGTTGAAGGGCGGGATGAGCAGTTCTTC.

The chain is built from TRBV25-1 and TRBJ2-3, with D possibly TRBD1 on 5 matching bases. V dropped 1 base and J dropped 4 bases, with 9 bases sitting between them. The CDR3 covers 14 residues. The germline CDR1 and CDR2 sequences are MGHDK and SYGVNS. The CDR3 coding sequence is TGTGCCAGCAGTGAATTGGCAGGGCCAGATACGCAGTATTTT. Its protein product is CASSELAGPDTQYF.

This chain joins TRBV5-6 and TRBJ2-1, with TRBD2 matching over 7 bases. The length of the CDR3 is 17 residues. CDR1 and CDR2 (germline): SGHDT, YYEEEE. The V and J ends lost 0 bases and 3 bases, in that order; junction bases with no gene match: 9. DNA for the CDR3: TGTGCCAGCAGCTTGGGTATTGCGGGAGTAATCTACAATGAGCAGTTCTTC. It is translated as CASSLGIAGVIYNEQFF.

V gene TRBV4-2 combines with J gene TRBJ2-1; 9 nucleotides align to TRBD2. The ends lost 4 bases at V and 9 bases at J; junction bases unmatched: 10. This CDR3 is built from 15 residues. The germline CDR1 and CDR2 sequences are LGHNA and YNFKEQ. In DNA form, the CDR3 reads TGTGCCAGCAGCCGCCTAGCGGGAACGAGCAGTGAGCAGTTCTTC. The encoded protein is CASSRLAGTSSEQFF.

This chain links TRBV7-5 with TRBJ1-5; the table assigns TRBD1, which was not confirmed against the DNA. TRBV7-5 is assigned pseudogene status. CDR3 length: 16 amino acids. CDR3 in amino acids: CVRSSTRGPGNQPQHF. The CDR3 coding sequence is TGTGTCAGAAGCTCGACCAGGGGGCCAGGCAATCAGCCCCAGCATTTT.

The chain carries TRBV30 and TRBJ2-1; possible D gene TRBD1, 6 bases. This CDR3 has 13 residues. CDR1 and CDR2 (germline): GTSNPN, SVGIG (reference sequence). Deletions cut 2 bases from V and 6 bases from J, with 11 bases between. As DNA, the CDR3 is TGTGCCTGGAGTAGGGGGTCTGCCAATGAGCAGTTCTTC. Encoded protein: CAWSRGSANEQFF. Full variable domain (remainder filled in from reference TRBV30 and TRBJ2-1): SQTIHQWPATLVQPVGSPLSLECTVEGTSNPNLYWYRQAAGRGLQLLFYSVGIGQISSEVPQNLSASRPQDRQFILSSKKLLLSDSGFYLCAWSRGSANEQFFGPGTRLTVL.

This clone was detected only once. The rearrangement links TRBV4-1 to TRBJ2-7; tentative D call: TRBD2 (5 bases). CDR3 size: 16 residues. Deletions cut 0 bases from V and 2 bases from J, with 14 bases between. Germline CDR1 and CDR2: MGHRA and YSYEKL. The CDR3 reads CASSQDRSGATYEQYF. CDR3 in DNA: TGCGCCAGCAGCCAAGATCGAAGCGGTGCGACCTACGAGCAGTACTTC.

The J gene is TRBJ2-1, the V gene TRBV14; 7 bases are a match to TRBD2. J was trimmed by 2 bases and V by 5 bases; bases with no gene match: 12. Germline V CDR1 and CDR2: SGHDN, FVKESK. This CDR3 has 17 amino acids. CDR3 amino acids: CASSSLRRERAYNEQFF. DNA of the CDR3: TGTGCCAGCAGCTCCCTGCGGCGGGAGCGGGCCTACAATGAGCAGTTCTTC. Full variable domain (rest looked up from reference TRBV14 and TRBJ2-1): EAGVTQFPSHSVIEKGQTVTLRCDPISGHDNLYWYRRVMGKEIKFLLHFVKESKQDESGMPNNRFLAERTGGTYSTLKVQPAELEDSGVYFCASSSLRRERAYNEQFFGPGTRLTVL.

V gene TRBV7-3 combines with J gene TRBJ2-2; TRBD1 matches at 9 bases. V lost 5 bases to trimming and J lost 4 bases; unmatched junction nucleotides: 5. The CDR3 sequence is 15 residues long. CDR1 and CDR2 from the germline V gene are SGHTA and FQGTGA. In DNA form, the CDR3 reads TGTGCCAGCAGCCCCCGGGACAGGGCCACCGGGGAGCTGTTTTTT. Protein: CASSPRDRATGELFF.

The CDR3 bases are TGTGCCAGCAGTACTACAGGGGGGGACGAGCAGTACTTC. Encoded protein: CASSTTGGDEQYF. The chain links TRBV6-5 to TRBJ2-7; a weak D match, TRBD1 (8 bases). The CDR3 consists of 13 residues. Looked up from germline, CDR1 is MNHEY and CDR2 is SVGAGI. Trimming pared 5 bases from V and 5 bases from J, leaving 13 bases between.

The chain uses TRBV28 and TRBJ1-1; possibly TRBD1 for D (6 bases). Germline CDR1 is MDHEN and CDR2 is SYDVKM. V shed 10 bases and J shed 11 bases, with 26 bases lying between them. The CDR3 is 14 residues long. The CDR3 sequence: CATSTESGAPGAFF. The CDR3 region has the DNA TGTGCCACCTCCACCGAGTCAGGGGCCCCCGGGGCTTTCTTT.

The chain uses TRBV5-4 and TRBJ2-1; D not certain. Germline CDR1 reads SGHNT; CDR2 reads YYREEE (reference sequence). This CDR3 contains 13 residues. Trimming left V 2 bases short and J 2 bases short, with 5 bases between. The CDR3 coding sequence is TGTGCCAGCAGCTTTTCCACCTACAATGAGCAGTTCTTC. Its protein is CASSFSTYNEQFF.

The chain recombines TRBV5-4 with TRBJ1-1; 10 nucleotides agree with TRBD1. The CDR3 covers 13 residues. The V gene's germline CDR1 is SGHNT and CDR2 YYREEE (reference sequence). J lost 1 base, V lost 7 bases, and 1 base had no gene match. As DNA, the CDR3 is TGTGCCAGCGGGGACAGGGGGAACACTGAAGCTTTCTTT. It encodes CASGDRGNTEAFF.

The rearrangement uses TRBV27 and TRBJ1-1, with 9 nucleotides matching TRBD1. The CDR3 is made up of 13 amino acids. Germline V gene sequence: CDR1 MNHEY, CDR2 SMNVEV (reference sequence). The trim removed 8 bases at V and 1 base at J, leaving 2 bases unmatched. The CDR3 coding sequence is TGTGCCAGCTCGACAGGGGGGAACACTGAAGCTTTCTTT. Translated: CASSTGGNTEAFF.

This rearrangement joins TRBV6-4 to TRBJ2-3, with TRBD1 matching 8 bases. V dropped 0 bases and J dropped 4; count of bases not matched to a gene: 0. The CDR3 has 14 residues. CDR1 MRHNA and CDR2 SNTAGT come from the germline V gene. The CDR3: CASSDSQGADTQYF. The DNA for the CDR3 is TGTGCCAGCAGTGACTCACAGGGGGCAGATACGCAGTATTTT.

The V and J genes are TRBV7-3 and TRBJ2-3, with TRBD2 matching 10 bases. The germline V gene encodes CDR1 SGHTA and CDR2 FQGTGA. The CDR3 runs to 16 residues. Unmatched junction bases numbered 2, after V lost 0 bases and J lost 2 bases. DNA for the CDR3: TGTGCCAGCAGCTTAACAGCGGGGGGGGACACAGATACGCAGTATTTT. Its protein product is CASSLTAGGDTDTQYF. Drawing the rest from reference TRBV7-3 and TRBJ2-3, the complete variable domain is GAGVSQTPSNKVTEKGKYVELRCDPISGHTALYWYRQSLGQGPEFLIYFQGTGAADDSGLPNDRFFAVRPEGSVSTLKIQRTERGDSAVYLCASSLTAGGDTDTQYFGPGTRLTVL.

The rearrangement links TRBV4-1 to TRBJ1-1, with D possibly matching TRBD1 (5 bases). The CDR3 contains 13 residues. Trimming took off 4 bases at V and 4 bases at J, with 10 bases between the two ends. Germline V CDR1 and CDR2: MGHRA, YSYEKL. CDR3 sequence: CASSLPGGTEAFF. Here the CDR3 DNA reads TGCGCCAGCAGCCTACCCGGGGGCACTGAAGCTTTCTTT.

This clone was found once. V gene TRBV9 combines with J gene TRBJ2-7; D gene uncertain. Between the trimmed V and J ends, which lost 0 bases and 3 bases, there was a span of 13 bases. Germline V gives CDR1 SGDLS, CDR2 YYNGEE. The CDR3 loop spans 15 amino acids. CDR3 nucleotides: TGTGCCAGCAGCGTAGACCACTCAACAGTCTACGAGCAGTACTTC. Translated: CASSVDHSTVYEQYF.

The V and J genes are TRBV6-5 and TRBJ2-1; 9 nucleotides line up with TRBD1. J lost 8 bases, V lost 5 bases, and 4 bases had no gene match. The CDR3 totals 13 residues. CDR1 MNHEY and CDR2 SVGAGI come from the germline V gene. The CDR3 DNA is TGTGCCAGCAGTAGAACAGGGGGCGATGAGCAGTTCTTC. It is translated as CASSRTGGDEQFF.

The chain has TRBV5-6 and TRBJ1-5, with D hard to call. CDR3 size: 14 residues. Trimming removed 0 bases from V and 5 bases from J, with 9 bases in between. Germline V lookup: CDR1 SGHDT, CDR2 YYEEEE. The CDR3 here is CASSLASGDQPQHF. The CDR3 region has the DNA TGTGCCAGCAGCTTGGCGTCGGGAGATCAGCCCCAGCATTTT.

The chain carries TRBV27 and TRBJ1-2; D might be TRBD1 (6 bases). The CDR3 consists of 13 residues. V was pared by 3 bases and J by 8 bases, with 13 bases between. CDR1 and CDR2 from the germline V gene are MNHEY and SMNVEV (reference sequence). The CDR3 here is CASSFNRVNGYTF. DNA of the CDR3: TGTGCCAGCAGTTTCAACAGGGTCAACGGCTACACCTTC.

The V gene is TRBV7-9, the J gene TRBJ2-1; 12 bases line up with TRBD2. Germline CDR1 SEHNR, CDR2 FQNEAQ (reference sequence). CDR3 length equals 16 residues. The J segment lost 6 bases and the V segment lost 3 bases, leaving 6 bases of the junction unmatched. The CDR3 sequence is CASSLPLAGGGNEQFF. For the CDR3, the DNA is TGTGCCAGCAGCTTGCCACTAGCGGGAGGTGGCAATGAGCAGTTCTTC.

This sequence joins TRBV5-1 and TRBJ2-1; no firm D call. The CDR3 has 14 residues. Trimming shortened V by 0 bases and J by 2 bases, and 6 bases separated the two germline ends. Germline V gene sequence: CDR1 SGHRS, CDR2 YFSETQ. The CDR3 DNA reads as TGCGCCAGCAGCTTGGACAGACCCTACAATGAGCAGTTCTTC. Translated, it gives CASSLDRPYNEQFF.

The chain links TRBV10-3 to TRBJ1-1, with TRBD1 matching over 9 bases. This CDR3 region has 14 residues. V shed 6 bases, J shed 1 base, and the junction held 3 bases outside the gene matches. Germline CDR1 ENHRY, CDR2 SYGVKD. Written as DNA, the CDR3 is TGTGCCATCAGGCCGACAGGGGGGAACACTGAAGCTTTCTTT. This codes for CAIRPTGGNTEAFF.

This clone was found once. Other DNA variants within this sample encode the same CDR3. This sequence joins TRBV6-1 and TRBJ2-7, with 11 bases fitting TRBD1. The V segment lost 2 bases and the J segment 2 bases; nucleotides outside the gene matches: 2. Germline values: CDR1 MNHNS, CDR2 SASEGT. The CDR3 is made up of 15 amino acids. This chain's CDR3 is CASSEWGQGAYEQYF. The CDR3, as DNA: TGTGCCAGCAGTGAATGGGGACAGGGGGCCTACGAGCAGTACTTC.

The chain is built from TRBV11-2 and TRBJ2-1; 10 nucleotides line up with TRBD2. Per the germline V gene, CDR1 is SGHAT and CDR2 is FQNNGV. V shed 3 bases, J shed 9 bases, and the junction held 11 bases outside the gene matches. The CDR3 is 16 residues long. The CDR3 DNA is TGTGCCAGCAGCTTCCTTCAGCGGGAGGGCCAGGGTGAGCAGTTCTTC. It encodes CASSFLQREGQGEQFF.